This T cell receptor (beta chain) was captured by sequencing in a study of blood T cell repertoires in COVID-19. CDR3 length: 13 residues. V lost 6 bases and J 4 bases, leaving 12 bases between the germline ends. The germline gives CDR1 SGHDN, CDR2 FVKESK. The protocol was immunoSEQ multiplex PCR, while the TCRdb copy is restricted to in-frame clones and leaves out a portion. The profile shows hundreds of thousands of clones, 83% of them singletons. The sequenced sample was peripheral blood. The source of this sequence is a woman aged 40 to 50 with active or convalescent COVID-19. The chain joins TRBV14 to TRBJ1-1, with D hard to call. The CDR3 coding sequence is TGTGCCAGCAGTCCAATCCCGGGCACTGAAGCTTTCTTT. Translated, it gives CASSPIPGTEAFF.